This T cell receptor beta chain was sequenced for a study of blood T cell repertoires in COVID-19. Turning to the study itself: T cells, B-cell-depleted T cells, or PBMCs supplied cDNA or gDNA.

The assay was immunoSEQ multiplex PCR, and TCRdb's table has in-frame clones only and misses some. The sample contains about 300,000 clones, approximately 84% of which appear only once. The receptor comes from a human donor with COVID-19, enrolled during active disease. The donor label of this sample is uncertain. Material for sequencing was peripheral blood.

The CDR3 region is CASSEGVGGNTEAFF. The CDR3 nucleotides read TGTGCCAGCAGCGAGGGGGTAGGGGGGAACACTGAAGCTTTCTTT. This chain uses TRBV9 with TRBJ1-1, with a possible D match to TRBD1 (6 bases). V shed 3 bases and J shed 1 base, with 13 bases lying between them. This CDR3 is 15 amino acids long. Germline V gives CDR1 SGDLS, CDR2 YYNGEE.